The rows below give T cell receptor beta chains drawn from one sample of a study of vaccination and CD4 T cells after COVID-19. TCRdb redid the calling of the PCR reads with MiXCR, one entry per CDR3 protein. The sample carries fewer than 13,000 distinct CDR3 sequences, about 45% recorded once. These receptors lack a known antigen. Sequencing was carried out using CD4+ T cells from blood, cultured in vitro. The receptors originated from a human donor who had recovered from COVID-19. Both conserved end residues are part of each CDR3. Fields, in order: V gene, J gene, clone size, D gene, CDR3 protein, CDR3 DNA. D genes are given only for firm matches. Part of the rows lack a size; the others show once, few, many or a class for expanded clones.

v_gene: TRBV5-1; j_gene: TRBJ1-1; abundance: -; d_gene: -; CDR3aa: CASQLDLRGTEAFF; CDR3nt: TGCGCCAGCCAACTTGACCTGCGAGGCACTGAAGCTTTCTTT
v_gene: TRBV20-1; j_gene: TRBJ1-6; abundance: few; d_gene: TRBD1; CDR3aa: CSARRDRAGGLYNSPLHF; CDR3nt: TGCAGTGCTAGGCGGGACAGGGCGGGTGGCCTTTATAATTCACCCCTCCACTTT
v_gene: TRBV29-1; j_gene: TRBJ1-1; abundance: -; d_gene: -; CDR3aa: CSVVGFNTEAFF; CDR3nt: TGCAGCGTTGTTGGTTTCAACACTGAAGCTTTCTTT
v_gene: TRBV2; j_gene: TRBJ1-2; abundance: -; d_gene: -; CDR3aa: CASSGQGKNYGYTF; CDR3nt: TGTGCCAGCAGTGGTCAGGGGAAGAACTATGGCTACACCTTC
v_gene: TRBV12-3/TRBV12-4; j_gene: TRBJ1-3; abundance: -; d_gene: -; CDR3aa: CASSLGGNTIYF; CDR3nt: TGTGCCAGCAGTTTAGGAGGAAACACCATATATTTT
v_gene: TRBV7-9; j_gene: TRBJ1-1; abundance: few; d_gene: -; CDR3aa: CASSLTQRGGGTEAFF; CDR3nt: TGTGCCAGCAGCTTAACCCAACGGGGTGGTGGCACTGAAGCTTTCTTT
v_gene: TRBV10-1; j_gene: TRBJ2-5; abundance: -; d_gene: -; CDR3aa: CASSELGGGQEKTQYF; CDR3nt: TGCGCCAGCAGTGAGTTAGGAGGGGGGCAGGAAAAGACCCAGTACTTC
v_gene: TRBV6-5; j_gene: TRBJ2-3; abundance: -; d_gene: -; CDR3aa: CASSYSTAGADTQYF; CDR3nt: TGTGCCAGCAGTTACTCGACGGCAGGGGCAGATACGCAGTATTTT
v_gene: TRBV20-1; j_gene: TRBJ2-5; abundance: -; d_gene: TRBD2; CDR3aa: CSARFRGGGPQTQYF; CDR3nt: TGCAGTGCTAGATTCCGGGGGGGCGGCCCGCAGACCCAGTACTTC
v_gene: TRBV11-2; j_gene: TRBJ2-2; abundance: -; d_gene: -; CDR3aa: CASSLDLLGRDTGELFF; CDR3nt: TGTGCCAGCAGCTTAGATTTGCTCGGGAGAGACACCGGGGAGCTGTTTTTT
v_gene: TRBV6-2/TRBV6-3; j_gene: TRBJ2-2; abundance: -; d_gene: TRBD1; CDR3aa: CASSPPGDRVGGELFF; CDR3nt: TGTGCCAGCAGCCCCCCGGGTGACAGGGTTGGCGGGGAGCTGTTTTTT
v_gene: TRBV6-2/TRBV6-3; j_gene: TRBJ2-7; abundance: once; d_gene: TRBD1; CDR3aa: CASSRLTGSGYEQYF; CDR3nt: TGTGCCAGCAGCCGATTGACAGGGTCTGGCTACGAGCAGTACTTC
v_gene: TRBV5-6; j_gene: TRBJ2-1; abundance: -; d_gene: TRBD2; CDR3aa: CASSLAGGIGNEQFF; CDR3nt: TGTGCCAGCAGTCTAGCGGGGGGGATCGGCAATGAGCAGTTCTTC
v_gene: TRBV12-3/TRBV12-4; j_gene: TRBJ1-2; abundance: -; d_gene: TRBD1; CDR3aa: CASAGQGYGYTF; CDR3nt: TGTGCCAGCGCGGGACAGGGCTATGGCTACACCTTC
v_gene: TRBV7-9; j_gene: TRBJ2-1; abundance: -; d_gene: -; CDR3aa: CASSLEGQGGIFIGDNEQFF; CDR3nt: TGTGCCAGCAGCTTAGAGGGTCAGGGGGGAATTTTTATTGGCGACAATGAGCAGTTCTTC
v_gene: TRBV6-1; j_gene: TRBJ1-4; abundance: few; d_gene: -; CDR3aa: CASRREKLFF; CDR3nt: TGTGCCTCGCGGAGGGAAAAACTGTTTTTT
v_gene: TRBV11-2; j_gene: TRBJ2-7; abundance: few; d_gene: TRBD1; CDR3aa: CASRSQVGQASYEQYF; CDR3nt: TGTGCCAGCAGGTCCCAGGTGGGACAGGCCTCCTACGAGCAGTACTTC
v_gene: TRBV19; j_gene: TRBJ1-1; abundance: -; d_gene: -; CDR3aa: CASRYRASHDEAFF; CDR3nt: TGTGCCAGTAGGTACCGGGCCAGCCACGATGAAGCTTTCTTT
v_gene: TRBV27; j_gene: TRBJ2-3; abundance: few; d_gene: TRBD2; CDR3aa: CASSVGTSGRTDTQYF; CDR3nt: TGTGCCAGCAGTGTAGGGACTAGCGGGAGAACAGATACGCAGTATTTT
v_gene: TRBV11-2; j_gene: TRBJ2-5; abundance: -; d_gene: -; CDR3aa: CASRGVEGRRETQYF; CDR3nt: TGTGCCAGCCGCGGTGTGGAGGGGCGGAGGGAGACCCAGTACTTC
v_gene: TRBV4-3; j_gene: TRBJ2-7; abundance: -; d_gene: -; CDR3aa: CASSARLGVYEQYF; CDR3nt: TGCGCCAGCAGCGCCCGACTGGGGGTCTACGAGCAGTACTTC
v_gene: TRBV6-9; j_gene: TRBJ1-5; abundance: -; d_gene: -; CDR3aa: CASSYRGTYSNQPQHF; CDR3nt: TGTGCCAGCAGTTATCGGGGAACATATAGCAATCAGCCCCAGCATTTT
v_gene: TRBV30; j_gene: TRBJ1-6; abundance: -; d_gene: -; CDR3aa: CAWSVPVSYNSPLHF; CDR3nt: TGTGCCTGGAGTGTACCCGTGAGCTATAATTCACCCCTCCACTTT
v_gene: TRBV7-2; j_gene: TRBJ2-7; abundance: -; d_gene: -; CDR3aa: CASSTNPLWQGGEQYF; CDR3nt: TGTGCCAGCAGCACTAACCCCCTTTGGCAGGGTGGCGAGCAGTACTTC
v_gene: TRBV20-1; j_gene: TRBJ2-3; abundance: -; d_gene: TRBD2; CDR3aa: CSARLAGGQDTQYF; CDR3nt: TGCAGTGCTAGACTAGCGGGGGGGCAAGATACGCAGTATTTT
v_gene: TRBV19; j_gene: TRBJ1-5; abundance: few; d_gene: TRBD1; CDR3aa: CASSIDPGQRFPQPQHF; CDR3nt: TGTGCCAGTAGTATAGATCCGGGACAGCGCTTCCCACAGCCCCAGCATTTT
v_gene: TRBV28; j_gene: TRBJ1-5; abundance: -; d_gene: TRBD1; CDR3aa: CASLSIKDRGLVGNQPQHF; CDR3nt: TGTGCCAGTCTTTCCATCAAGGACAGGGGGCTTGTGGGCAATCAGCCCCAGCATTTT
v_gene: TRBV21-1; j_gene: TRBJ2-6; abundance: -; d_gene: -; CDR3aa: CASSKGMAEIGSGANVLTF; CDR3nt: TGTGCCAGCAGCAAAGGGATGGCTGAAATCGGCTCTGGGGCCAACGTCCTGACTTTC
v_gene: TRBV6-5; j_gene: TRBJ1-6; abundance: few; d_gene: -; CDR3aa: CASSYKAGSNSPLHF; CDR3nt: TGTGCCAGCAGTTACAAGGCAGGGAGTAATTCACCCCTCCACTTT
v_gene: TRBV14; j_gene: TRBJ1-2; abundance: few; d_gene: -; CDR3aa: CASSQAPVFYGYTF; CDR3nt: TGTGCCAGCAGCCAAGCGCCGGTTTTCTATGGCTACACCTTC
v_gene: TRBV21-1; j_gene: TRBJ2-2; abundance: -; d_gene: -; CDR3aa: CASSNDGTMNTGELFF; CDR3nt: TGTGCCAGCAGCAACGACGGGACAATGAACACCGGGGAGCTGTTTTTT
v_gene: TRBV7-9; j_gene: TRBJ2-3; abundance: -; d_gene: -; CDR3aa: CASRRGGADTQYF; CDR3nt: TGTGCCAGCAGGCGGGGCGGGGCAGATACGCAGTATTTT
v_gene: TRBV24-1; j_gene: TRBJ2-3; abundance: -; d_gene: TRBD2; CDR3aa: CATSDPGLGDTQYF; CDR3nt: TGTGCCACCAGTGATCCGGGACTAGGAGATACGCAGTATTTT
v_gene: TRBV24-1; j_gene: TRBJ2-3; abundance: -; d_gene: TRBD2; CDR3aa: CATSSSGGIADTQYF; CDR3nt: TGTGCCACCAGTTCGAGCGGGGGCATTGCAGATACGCAGTATTTT
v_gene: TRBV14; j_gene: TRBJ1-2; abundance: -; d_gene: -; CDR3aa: CASSQEEQGLGYGYTF; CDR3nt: TGTGCCAGCAGCCAAGAGGAGCAAGGGTTGGGGTATGGCTACACCTTC
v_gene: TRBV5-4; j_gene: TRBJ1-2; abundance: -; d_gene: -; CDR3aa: CASSLVRAEAGYTF; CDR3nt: TGTGCCAGCAGCTTGGTTAGGGCTGAAGCTGGCTACACCTTC
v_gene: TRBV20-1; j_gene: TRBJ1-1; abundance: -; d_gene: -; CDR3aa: CSARSRTDLMNTEAFF; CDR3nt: TGCAGTGCTAGATCGCGGACAGACTTAATGAACACTGAAGCTTTCTTT
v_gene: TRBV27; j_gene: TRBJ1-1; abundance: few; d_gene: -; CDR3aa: CASSYLQGNTEAFF; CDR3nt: TGTGCCAGCAGTTACCTACAGGGGAACACTGAAGCTTTCTTT
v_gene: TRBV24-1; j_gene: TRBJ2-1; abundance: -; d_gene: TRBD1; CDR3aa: CAIPGTEYNEQFF; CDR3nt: TGTGCCATCCCCGGGACAGAGTACAATGAGCAGTTCTTC
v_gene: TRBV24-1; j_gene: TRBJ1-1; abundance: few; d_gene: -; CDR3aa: CATSETRDTGMMNTEAFF; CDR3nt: TGTGCCACCAGTGAAACGCGGGACACCGGAATGATGAACACTGAAGCTTTCTTT
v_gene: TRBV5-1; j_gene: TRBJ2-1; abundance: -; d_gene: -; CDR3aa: CASTLGLGYGDNEQFF; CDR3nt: TGCGCCAGCACCTTGGGACTTGGGTACGGGGACAATGAGCAGTTCTTC
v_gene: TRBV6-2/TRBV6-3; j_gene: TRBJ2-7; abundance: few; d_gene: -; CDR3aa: CASSPWGMVGTYSYEQYF; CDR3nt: TGTGCCAGCAGCCCCTGGGGTATGGTAGGAACATACTCCTACGAGCAGTACTTC
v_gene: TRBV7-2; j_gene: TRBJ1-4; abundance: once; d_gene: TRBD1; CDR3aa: CASSLGGVGTANEKLFF; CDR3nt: TGTGCCAGCAGCTTAGGGGGGGTCGGGACAGCTAATGAAAAACTGTTTTTT
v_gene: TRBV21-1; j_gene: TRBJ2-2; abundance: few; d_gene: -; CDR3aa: CASSTPRGQGQNTGELFF; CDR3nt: TGTGCCAGCAGCACCCCCCGGGGACAGGGACAGAACACCGGGGAGCTGTTTTTT
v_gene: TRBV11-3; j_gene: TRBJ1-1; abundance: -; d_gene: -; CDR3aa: CASSLGSPSRNTEAFF; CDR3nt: TGTGCCAGCAGCTTAGGTTCCCCCTCCAGGAACACTGAAGCTTTCTTT
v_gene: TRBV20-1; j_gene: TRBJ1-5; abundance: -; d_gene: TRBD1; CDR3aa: CSAGGGGNQPQHF; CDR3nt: TGCAGTGCGGGAGGGGGCGGCAATCAGCCCCAGCATTTT
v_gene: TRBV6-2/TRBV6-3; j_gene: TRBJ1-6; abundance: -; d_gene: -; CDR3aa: CASSQTGGLHF; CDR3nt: TGTGCCAGCAGCCAGACAGGAGGCCTCCACTTT
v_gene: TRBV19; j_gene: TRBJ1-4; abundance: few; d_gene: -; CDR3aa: CASSRGVYHEKLFF; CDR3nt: TGTGCCAGTAGTAGGGGGGTTTATCATGAAAAACTGTTTTTT
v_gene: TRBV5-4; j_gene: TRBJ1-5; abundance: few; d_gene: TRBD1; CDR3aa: CASSSGRGTSEHF; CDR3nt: TGTGCCAGCAGCTCGGGCAGGGGGACAAGCGAGCATTTT
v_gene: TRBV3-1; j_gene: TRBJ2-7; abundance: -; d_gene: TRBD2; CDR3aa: CASSLESGGNEQYF; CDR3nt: TGTGCCAGCAGCCTGGAGAGCGGGGGGAACGAGCAGTACTTC
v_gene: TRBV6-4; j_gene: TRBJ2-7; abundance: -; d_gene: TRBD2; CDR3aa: CASSVLAGDSYEQYF; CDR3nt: TGTGCCAGCAGTGTACTAGCGGGGGACTCCTACGAGCAGTACTTC
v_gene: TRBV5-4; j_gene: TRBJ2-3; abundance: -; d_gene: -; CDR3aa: CASSVDGDTDTQYF; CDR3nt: TGTGCCAGCAGCGTCGACGGTGACACAGATACGCAGTATTTT
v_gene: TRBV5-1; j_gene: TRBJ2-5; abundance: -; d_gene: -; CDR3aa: CASSFAGKETQYF; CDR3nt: TGCGCCAGCAGCTTCGCGGGGAAAGAGACCCAGTACTTC
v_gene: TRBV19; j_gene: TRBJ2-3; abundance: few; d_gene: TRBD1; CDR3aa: CASSYRDRGQDTQYF; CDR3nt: TGTGCCAGTAGTTACCGGGACAGGGGACAAGATACGCAGTATTTT
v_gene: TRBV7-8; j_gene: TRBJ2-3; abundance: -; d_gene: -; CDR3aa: CASSSLYGASTDTQYF; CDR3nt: TGTGCCAGCAGCTCCCTCTATGGGGCCAGCACAGATACGCAGTATTTT